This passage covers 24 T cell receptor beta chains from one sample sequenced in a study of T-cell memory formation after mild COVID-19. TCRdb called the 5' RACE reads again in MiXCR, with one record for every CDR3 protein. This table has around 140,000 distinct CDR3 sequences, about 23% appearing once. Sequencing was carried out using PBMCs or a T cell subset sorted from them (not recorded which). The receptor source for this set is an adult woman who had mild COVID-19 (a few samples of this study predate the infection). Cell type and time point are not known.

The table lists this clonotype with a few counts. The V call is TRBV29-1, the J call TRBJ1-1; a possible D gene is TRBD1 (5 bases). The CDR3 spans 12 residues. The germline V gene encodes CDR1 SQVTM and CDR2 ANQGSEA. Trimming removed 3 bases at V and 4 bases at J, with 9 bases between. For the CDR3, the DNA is TGCAGCGTTGAGTCGCAGGGCACTGAAGCTTTCTTT. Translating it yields CSVESQGTEAFF.

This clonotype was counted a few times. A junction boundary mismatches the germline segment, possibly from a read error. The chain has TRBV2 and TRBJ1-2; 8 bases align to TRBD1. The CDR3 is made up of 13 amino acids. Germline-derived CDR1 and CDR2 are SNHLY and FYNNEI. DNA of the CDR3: TGTGCCAGCAGGGAAGGACAGGGCTATCGCTACACCTTC. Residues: CASREGQGYRYTF.

The CDR3 sequence: CASSWGTGGTEAFF. CDR3 DNA: TGTGCCAGCAGCTGGGGGACAGGGGGAACTGAAGCTTTCTTT. This chain joins TRBV11-2 and TRBJ1-1; 11 nucleotides line up with TRBD1. The V gene end was trimmed by 4 bases and the J gene end by 5 bases; junction bases not matched to a gene: 3. There are 14 residues in the CDR3. From germline, CDR1 is SGHAT and CDR2 FQNNGV.

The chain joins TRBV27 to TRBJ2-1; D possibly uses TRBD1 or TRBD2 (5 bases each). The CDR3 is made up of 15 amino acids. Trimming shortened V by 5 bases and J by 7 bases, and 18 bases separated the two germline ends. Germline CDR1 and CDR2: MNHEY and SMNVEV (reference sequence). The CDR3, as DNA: TGTGCCAGCAGTCTCGGGACCAGACCGGAGAATGAGCAGTTCTTC. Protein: CASSLGTRPENEQFF.

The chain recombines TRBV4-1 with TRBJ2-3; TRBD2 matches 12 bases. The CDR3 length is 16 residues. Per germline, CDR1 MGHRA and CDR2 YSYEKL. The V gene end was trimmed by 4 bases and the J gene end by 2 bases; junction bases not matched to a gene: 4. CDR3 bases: TGCGCCAGCAGCCTAACTAGCGGGGGGTACACAGATACGCAGTATTTT. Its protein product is CASSLTSGGYTDTQYF.

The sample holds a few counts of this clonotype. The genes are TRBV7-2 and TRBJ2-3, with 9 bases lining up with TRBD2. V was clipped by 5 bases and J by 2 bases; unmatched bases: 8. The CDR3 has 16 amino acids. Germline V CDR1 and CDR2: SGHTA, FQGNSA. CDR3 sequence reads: CASSLPAGGPTDTQYF. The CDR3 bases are TGTGCCAGCAGCCTCCCTGCGGGAGGGCCCACAGATACGCAGTATTTT.

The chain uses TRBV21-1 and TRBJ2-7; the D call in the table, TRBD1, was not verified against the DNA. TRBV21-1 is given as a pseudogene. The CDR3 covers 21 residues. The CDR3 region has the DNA TGTGCCAGCAGCAAAGGGCTGGGGCGGGAACCGGGACAGGGATACCCCTACGAGCAGTACTTC. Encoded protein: CASSKGLGREPGQGYPYEQYF.

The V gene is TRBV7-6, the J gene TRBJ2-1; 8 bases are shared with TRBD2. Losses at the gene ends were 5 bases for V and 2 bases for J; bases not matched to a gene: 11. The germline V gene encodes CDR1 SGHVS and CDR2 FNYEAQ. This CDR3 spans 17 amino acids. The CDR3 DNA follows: TGTGCCAGCAGCCCTTATGGTTCTAGCGGGCCCTACAATGAGCAGTTCTTC. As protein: CASSPYGSSGPYNEQFF.

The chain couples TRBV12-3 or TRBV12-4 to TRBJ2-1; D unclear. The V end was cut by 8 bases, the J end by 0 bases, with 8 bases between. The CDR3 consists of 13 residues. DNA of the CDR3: TGTGCCAGCGGAACGAGCTCCTACAATGAGCAGTTCTTC. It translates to CASGTSSYNEQFF.

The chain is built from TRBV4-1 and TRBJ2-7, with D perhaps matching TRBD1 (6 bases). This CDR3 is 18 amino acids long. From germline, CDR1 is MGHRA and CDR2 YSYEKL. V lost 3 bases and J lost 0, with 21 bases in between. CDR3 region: CASSQGPGNRDGSYEQYF. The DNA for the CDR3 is TGCGCCAGCAGCCAGGGTCCGGGGAACAGGGATGGCTCCTACGAGCAGTACTTC.

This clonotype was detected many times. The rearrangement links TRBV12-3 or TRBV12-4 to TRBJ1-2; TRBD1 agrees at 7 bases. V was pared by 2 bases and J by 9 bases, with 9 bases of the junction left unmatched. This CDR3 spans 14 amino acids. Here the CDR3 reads CASSLWQGERSYTF. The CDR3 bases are TGTGCCAGCAGTTTATGGCAGGGGGAGAGGAGCTACACCTTC.

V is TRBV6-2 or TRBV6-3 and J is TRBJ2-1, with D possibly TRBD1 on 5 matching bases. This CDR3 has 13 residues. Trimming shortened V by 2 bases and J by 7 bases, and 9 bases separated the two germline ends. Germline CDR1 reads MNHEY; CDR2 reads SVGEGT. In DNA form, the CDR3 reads TGTGCCAGCAGTTACGTGACAGTGAATGAGCAGTTCTTC. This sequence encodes CASSYVTVNEQFF.

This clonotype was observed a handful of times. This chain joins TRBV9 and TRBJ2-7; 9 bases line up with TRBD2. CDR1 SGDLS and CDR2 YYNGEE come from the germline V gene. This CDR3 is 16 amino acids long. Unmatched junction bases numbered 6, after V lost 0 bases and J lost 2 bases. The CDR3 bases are TGTGCCAGCAGCGTAGACGGGACTAGCCGACCCTACGAGCAGTACTTC. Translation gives CASSVDGTSRPYEQYF.

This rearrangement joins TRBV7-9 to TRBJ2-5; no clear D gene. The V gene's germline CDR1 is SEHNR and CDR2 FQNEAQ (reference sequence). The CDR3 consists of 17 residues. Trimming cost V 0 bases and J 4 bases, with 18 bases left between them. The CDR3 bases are TGTGCCAGCAGCTTAGCTTTGTTGGGCCCGGATGGAGAGACCCAGTACTTC. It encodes CASSLALLGPDGETQYF.

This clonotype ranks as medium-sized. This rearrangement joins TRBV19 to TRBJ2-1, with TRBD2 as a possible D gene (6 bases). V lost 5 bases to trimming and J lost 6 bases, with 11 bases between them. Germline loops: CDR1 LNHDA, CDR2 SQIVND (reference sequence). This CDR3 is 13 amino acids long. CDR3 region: CASSLAPGNEQFF. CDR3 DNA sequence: TGTGCCAGTAGTCTAGCGCCAGGCAATGAGCAGTTCTTC.

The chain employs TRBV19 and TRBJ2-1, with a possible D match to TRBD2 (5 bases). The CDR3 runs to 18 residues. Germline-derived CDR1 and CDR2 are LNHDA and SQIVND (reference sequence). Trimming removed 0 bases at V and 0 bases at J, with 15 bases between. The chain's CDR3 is CASSIDPSVAHSYNEQFF. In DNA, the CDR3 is TGTGCCAGTAGTATAGATCCCTCGGTAGCGCACTCCTACAATGAGCAGTTCTTC.

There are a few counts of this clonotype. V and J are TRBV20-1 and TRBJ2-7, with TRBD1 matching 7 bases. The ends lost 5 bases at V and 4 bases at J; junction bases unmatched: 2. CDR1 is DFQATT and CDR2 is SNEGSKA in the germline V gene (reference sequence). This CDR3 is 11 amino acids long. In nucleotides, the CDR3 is TGCAGTGCTTGGGACAGTTACGAGCAGTACTTC. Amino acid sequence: CSAWDSYEQYF.

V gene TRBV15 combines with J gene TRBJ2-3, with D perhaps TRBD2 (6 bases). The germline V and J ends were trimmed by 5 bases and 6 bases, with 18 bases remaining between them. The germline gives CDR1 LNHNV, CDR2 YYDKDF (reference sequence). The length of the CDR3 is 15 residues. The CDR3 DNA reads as TGTGCCACCAGCCCCTTTACCGGGGGTCACGATACGCAGTATTTT. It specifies CATSPFTGGHDTQYF.

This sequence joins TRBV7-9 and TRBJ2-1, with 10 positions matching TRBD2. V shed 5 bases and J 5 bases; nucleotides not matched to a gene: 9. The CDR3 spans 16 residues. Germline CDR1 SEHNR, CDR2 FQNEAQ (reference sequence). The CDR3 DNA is TGTGCCAGCAGCACGGATCTAGCGGGAGTCGACAATGAGCAGTTCTTC. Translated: CASSTDLAGVDNEQFF. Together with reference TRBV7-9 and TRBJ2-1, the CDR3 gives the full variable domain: DTGVSQNPRHKITKRGQNVTFRCDPISEHNRLYWYRQTLGQGPEFLTYFQNEAQLEKSRLLSDRFSAERPKGSFSTLEIQRTEQGDSAMYLCASSTDLAGVDNEQFFGPGTRLTVL.

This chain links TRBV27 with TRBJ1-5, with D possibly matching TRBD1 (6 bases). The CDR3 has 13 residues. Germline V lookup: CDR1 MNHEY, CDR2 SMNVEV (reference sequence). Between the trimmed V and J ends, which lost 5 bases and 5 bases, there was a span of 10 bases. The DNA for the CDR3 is TGTGCCAGCAGTCCGACAGGTTATCAGCCCCAGCATTTT. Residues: CASSPTGYQPQHF.

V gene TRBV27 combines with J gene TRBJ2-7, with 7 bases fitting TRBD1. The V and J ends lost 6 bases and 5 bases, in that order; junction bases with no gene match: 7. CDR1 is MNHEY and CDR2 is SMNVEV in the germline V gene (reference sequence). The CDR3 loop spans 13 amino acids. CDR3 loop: CASSLTGVHEQYF. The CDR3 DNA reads TGTGCCAGCAGCCTAACAGGGGTCCACGAGCAGTACTTC.

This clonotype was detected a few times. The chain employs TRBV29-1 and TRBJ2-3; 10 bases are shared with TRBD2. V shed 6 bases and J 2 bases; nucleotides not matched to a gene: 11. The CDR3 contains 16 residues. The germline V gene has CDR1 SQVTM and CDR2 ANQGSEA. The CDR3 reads CSVRGLAGEYTDTQYF. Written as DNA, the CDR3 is TGCAGCGTGAGGGGTCTAGCGGGAGAATACACAGATACGCAGTATTTT.

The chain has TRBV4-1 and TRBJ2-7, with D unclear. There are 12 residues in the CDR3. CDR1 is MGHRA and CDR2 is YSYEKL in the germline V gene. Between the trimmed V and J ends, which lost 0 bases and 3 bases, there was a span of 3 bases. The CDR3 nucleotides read TGCGCCAGCAGCCAAGACCTCTACGAGCAGTACTTC. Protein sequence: CASSQDLYEQYF.

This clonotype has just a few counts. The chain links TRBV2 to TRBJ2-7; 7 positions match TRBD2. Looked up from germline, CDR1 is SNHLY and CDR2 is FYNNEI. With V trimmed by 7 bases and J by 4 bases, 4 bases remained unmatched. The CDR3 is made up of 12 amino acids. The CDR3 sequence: CASKRGSYEQYF. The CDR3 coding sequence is TGTGCCAGCAAGCGGGGCTCATACGAGCAGTACTTC.